The clone carrying this T cell receptor beta chain has more than one count but fewer than ten. No antigen is known for it. Genes and germline are mouse. The read ends 1 residue early relative to the CDR3; the germline J gene fills the gap. This entry belongs to a study of tissue T cells after allogeneic stem cell transplantation. CDR1 LGHNA and CDR2 YNLKQL come from the germline V gene (reference sequence). The J segment lost 0 bases and the V segment lost 4 bases, leaving 6 bases of the junction unmatched. CDR3 length: 17 amino acids. General observations from the study: Shared clones across patients were few; motif clustering revealed tissue-specific shared signatures. Blood and spleen captured only part of the tissue TCR repertoire.

CDR3 sequences, V/J genes, frequencies and template counts came from survey-depth TCRbeta sequencing. The method was immunoSEQ multiplex PCR; TCRdb's version includes in-frame clones alone and lacks a portion of them. This sample has 1,000 to 1,500 clones; just over 55% occur once, and the top ten carry 5% to 8.5%. The TCR was taken from a female BALB/c mouse in good health. For this strain, the MHC haplotype corresponds to H2-d. The sample comprised skin. The chain couples TRBV5 to TRBJ2-3; 11 bases are a match to TRBD2. CDR3 region: CASSRLGGEHSAETLYF. CDR3 DNA (partial): TGTGCCAGCAGCCGACTGGGGGGGGAGCATAGTGCAGAAACGCTGTAT.